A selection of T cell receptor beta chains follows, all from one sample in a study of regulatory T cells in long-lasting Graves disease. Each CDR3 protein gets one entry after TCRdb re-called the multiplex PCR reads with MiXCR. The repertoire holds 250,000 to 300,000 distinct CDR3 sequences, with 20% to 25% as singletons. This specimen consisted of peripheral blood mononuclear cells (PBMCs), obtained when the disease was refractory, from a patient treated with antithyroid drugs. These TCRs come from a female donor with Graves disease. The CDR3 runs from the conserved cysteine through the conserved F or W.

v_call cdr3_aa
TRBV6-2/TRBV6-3 CASSYPPTDHVVAFF
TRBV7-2 CASSLGGTGGFNEQFF
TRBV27 CASSEHRSAKNIQYF
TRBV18 CASSPRAAEGGGEQYF
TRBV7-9 CASSPVGLVVYNEQFF
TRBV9 CASSVAHRGNTIYF
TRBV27 CASSRSRPTLNSPLHF
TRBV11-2 CASSKSPDGRETQYF
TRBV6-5 CASSFGEFYGYTF
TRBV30 CAWSGTYNEQFF
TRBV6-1 CASSPGQGGVQYF
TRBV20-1 CSASETYEQYF
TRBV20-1 CSASLWEQGFDEQFF
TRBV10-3 CAISESAGDDYYEQYF
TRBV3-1 CASSQGVGGRRYEQYF
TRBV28 CASHPGPDSSPLHF
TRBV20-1 CSATVDPGHPYEQYF
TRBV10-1 CASSPGQNTGELFF
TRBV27 CASSSPGQSYEQYF
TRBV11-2 CASSRTGTGTGELFF
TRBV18 CASSRLASGTYNEQFF
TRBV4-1 CASKPGLAAETQYF
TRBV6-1 CASSDTNRGTEAFF
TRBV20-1 CSASQRGEKLFF
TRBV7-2 CASSVDRASYEQYF
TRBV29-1 CSVGTTYEQYF
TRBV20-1 CSARDRELNTEAFF
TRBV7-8 CASSPRDDPATNEKLFF
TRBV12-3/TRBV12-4 CASSPDRVQPQHF
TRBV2 CASSRLGLAGVSGANVLTF
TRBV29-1 CSVVPTRGRGETQYF
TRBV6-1 CASRDPLTEAFF
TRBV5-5 CASRRIAGPYEQYF
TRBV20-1 CSARSLGGLAGGSSYEQYF
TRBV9 CASSLRTGQETQYF
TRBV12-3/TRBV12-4 CASSAGLSYEQYF
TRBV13 CASSTQTGGGETQYF
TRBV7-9 CASSGQMIYGYTF
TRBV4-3 CASSPTGGPAGFF
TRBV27 CASSGGGSTEKLFF
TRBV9 CASSAQDSHNSPLHF
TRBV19 CASSIGQGFSETQYF
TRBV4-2 CASSSKGLAGGQTETQYF
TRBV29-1 CSVESRANVLTF
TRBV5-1 CASSLVDLDTEAFF
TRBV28 CARFFTETEAFF
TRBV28 CASSSPLQETQYF
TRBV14 CASSPDRRMPEAFF
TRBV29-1 CSVEVSGNEKLFF
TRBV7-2 CASSPGLRAEAFF
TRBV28 CASSSPRDAIIHEQFF
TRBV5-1 CASSPEAGVPVRNNEQFF
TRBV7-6 CASSLWGWADEQYF
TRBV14 CASSQVRLQGLSSYEQYF